Shown below are 18 T cell receptor beta chains from a single sample sequenced in a study of vaccination effects on CD4 cells after COVID-19. No antigen has been assigned to these receptors. Profiled with immunoSEQ multiplex PCR; TCRdb holds only in-frame clones, not every one. The table includes tens of thousands of clones, 60% to 80% detected once. With the ViraFEST assay, the study expanded antigen-specific CD4+ T cells using viral peptide pools, then sequenced them. When ten to eleven days of culture had elapsed, CD4+ T cells were isolated. This individual tested PCR-positive for SARS-CoV-2 infection between March and December 2020. The material sequenced was CD4+ T cells from PBMCs cultured with HCoV-NL63 spike peptides, taken before COVID-19 vaccination. The receptors here all came from a human donor who had a prior SARS-CoV-2 infection.

The V and J genes are TRBV7-2 and TRBJ2-7, with D unclear. Trimming left V 2 bases short and J 4 bases short, with 12 bases between. The CDR3 consists of 14 residues. Germline CDR1 reads SGHTA; CDR2 reads FQGNSA. CDR3 bases: TGTGCCAGCAGCTTATTAGGAATCTTATACGAGCAGTACTTC. The encoded protein is CASSLLGILYEQYF.

The V call is TRBV2, the J call TRBJ1-2, with a tentative D call TRBD1 (6 bases). Trimming left V 6 bases short and J 8 bases short, with 16 bases between. The V gene's germline CDR1 is SNHLY and CDR2 FYNNEI. The CDR3 is 13 residues long. In DNA form, the CDR3 reads TGTGCCAGCAGGGCTGACAGGATGAGCGGCTACACCTTC. Amino acid sequence: CASRADRMSGYTF.

The V and J genes are TRBV29-1 and TRBJ2-5; no firm D call. V gave up 3 bases and J gave up 2 bases, with 10 bases separating them. CDR3 size: 13 residues. CDR1 and CDR2 (germline): SQVTM, ANQGSEA. The CDR3, as DNA: TGCAGCGTTGATTGGCAGGTTCAAGAGACCCAGTACTTC. It encodes CSVDWQVQETQYF.

The chain uses TRBV7-3 and TRBJ2-2; 10 bases line up with TRBD1. This CDR3 region has 15 residues. The junction had 3 bases not matched to a gene; V was cut back by 2 bases and J by 6 bases. The germline V gene has CDR1 SGHTA and CDR2 FQGTGA. CDR3 in DNA: TGTGCCAGCAGCTTAGGGACAGGGGAGGCCGGGGAGCTGTTTTTT. It is translated as CASSLGTGEAGELFF.

The rearrangement uses TRBV6-5 and TRBJ2-7; the D is unclear. The CDR3 is 13 amino acids. Germline V gene lookup returns CDR1 MNHEY and CDR2 SVGAGI. Trimming removed 6 bases from V and 1 base from J, with 10 bases in between. In DNA, the CDR3 is TGTGCCAGCAGAAGTGGATTTTCCTACGAGCAGTACTTC. The encoded protein is CASRSGFSYEQYF.

The rearrangement links TRBV6-2 or TRBV6-3 to TRBJ2-6, with a possible D match to TRBD2 (7 bases). V was cut by 6 bases and J by 12 bases, with 18 bases left in between. In germline, CDR1 is MNHEY, CDR2 SVGEGT. This CDR3 has 14 amino acids. The CDR3 DNA follows: TGTGCCAGCAGCCTCAATAGGGGGGGCGGCGTCCTGACTTTC. This sequence encodes CASSLNRGGGVLTF.

The table lists this clone with a few counts. This chain joins TRBV4-2 and TRBJ1-1; D may be TRBD1 (5 bases). Deletions cut 3 bases from V and 1 base from J, with 9 bases between. Germline V gene sequence: CDR1 LGHNA, CDR2 YNFKEQ. This CDR3 is 14 amino acids long. The CDR3 is CASSHLDRNTEAFF. The CDR3 bases are TGTGCCAGCAGCCATCTAGACAGGAACACTGAAGCTTTCTTT.

This chain uses TRBV9 with TRBJ2-1; unclear D gene. This CDR3 comprises 13 residues. The germline gives CDR1 SGDLS, CDR2 YYNGEE. Trimming shortened V by 0 bases and J by 9 bases, and 10 bases separated the two germline ends. CDR3 sequence: CASSVGPTGEQFF. The CDR3 DNA reads as TGTGCCAGCAGCGTAGGACCCACCGGTGAGCAGTTCTTC.

The gene calls are TRBV5-1 and TRBJ1-6; a weak D match, TRBD1 (6 bases). Germline CDR1 reads SGHRS; CDR2 reads YFSETQ. V gave up 3 bases and J gave up 7 bases, with 14 bases separating them. The CDR3 runs 15 residues. CDR3 sequence reads: CASSWGAGTNSPLHF. In nucleotides, the CDR3 is TGCGCCAGCAGCTGGGGGGCAGGGACCAATTCACCCCTCCACTTT.

CDR3 DNA sequence: TGTGCCAGCAGTTCAAGCGGAGACTCCTACGAGCAGTACTTC. This sequence encodes CASSSSGDSYEQYF. This rearrangement joins TRBV6-6 to TRBJ2-7, with D perhaps TRBD2 (5 bases). The CDR3 covers 14 residues. V lost 4 bases and J 0 bases, leaving 10 bases between the germline ends. CDR1 and CDR2 from the germline V gene are MNHNY and SVGAGI (reference sequence).

The V call is TRBV5-6, the J call TRBJ1-1; possible D gene TRBD1, 5 bases. The CDR3 runs 15 residues. V gave up 0 bases and J gave up 4 bases, with 13 bases separating them. Germline CDR1 is SGHDT and CDR2 is YYEEEE. The CDR3 nucleotides are TGTGCCAGCAGCTTGGGAAGGGGTTCGGGCACTGAAGCTTTCTTT. It translates to CASSLGRGSGTEAFF. The full variable domain, rest sourced from reference TRBV5-6 and TRBJ1-1, is DAGVTQSPTHLIKTRGQQVTLRCSPKSGHDTVSWYQQALGQGPQFIFQYYEEEERQRGNFPDRFSGHQFPNYSSELNVNALLLGDSALYLCASSLGRGSGTEAFFGQGTRLTVV.

This clone came up once. This chain joins TRBV6-5 and TRBJ2-3; no definite D call. Trimming stripped 10 bases from V and 14 bases from J, with 19 bases between. CDR1 is MNHEY and CDR2 is SVGAGI in the germline V gene. This CDR3 spans 11 amino acids. DNA of the CDR3: TGTGCCACCGGCTTTTGGAGAGTTTGGTATTTT. Its translation is CATGFWRVWYF.

The rearrangement links TRBV25-1 to TRBJ2-4; D is unclear. Germline V CDR1 and CDR2: MGHDK, SYGVNS. The V end lost 5 bases, the J end lost 0 bases, and 14 bases lay between the germline ends. The CDR3 runs 16 residues. CDR3 region: CASSNSPVLAKNIQYF. CDR3 nucleotide sequence: TGTGCCAGCAGTAATTCCCCAGTATTAGCCAAAAACATTCAGTACTTC.

The chain is built from TRBV2 and TRBJ1-2; TRBD1 aligns across 8 bases. Per the germline V gene, CDR1 is SNHLY and CDR2 is FYNNEI. This CDR3 region has 15 residues. Losses at the gene ends were 3 bases for V and 7 bases for J; bases not matched to a gene: 10. The CDR3 sequence: CASSDPQGVLFGYTF. As DNA, the CDR3 is TGTGCCAGCAGTGATCCACAGGGGGTACTATTTGGCTACACCTTC.

This chain links TRBV30 with TRBJ2-1; the match to TRBD2 covers 12 bases. V trimming: 3 bases; J trimming: 9 bases; junction bases outside the gene matches: 6. Germline CDR1 is GTSNPN and CDR2 is SVGIG (reference sequence). This CDR3 is 14 amino acids long. The CDR3 region has the DNA TGTGCCTGGAGAGGACTAGCGGGACGAGGTGAGCAGTTCTTC. This sequence encodes CAWRGLAGRGEQFF.

This chain uses TRBV4-3 with TRBJ2-3; D not resolved. V gave up 0 bases and J gave up 6 bases, with 10 bases separating them. The CDR3 runs 14 residues. CDR1 LGHNA and CDR2 YSLEER come from the germline V gene. CDR3 in amino acids: CASSQDRSRDTQYF. In DNA, the CDR3 is TGCGCCAGCAGCCAAGATCGTAGCCGGGATACGCAGTATTTT.

The chain employs TRBV7-2 and TRBJ1-3, with 10 bases that match TRBD1. V was pared by 4 bases and J by 2 bases, with 2 bases of the junction left unmatched. There are 15 residues in the CDR3. Germline CDR1 SGHTA, CDR2 FQGNSA. CDR3 residues: CASSSDRGAGNTIYF. The CDR3 nucleotides are TGTGCCAGCAGCTCGGACAGGGGGGCTGGAAACACCATATATTTT. Looking up the rest from reference TRBV7-2 and TRBJ1-3 gives the full variable domain: GAGVSQSPSNKVTEKGKDVELRCDPISGHTALYWYRQSLGQGLEFLIYFQGNSAPDKSGLPSDRFSAERTGGSVSTLTIQRTQQEDSAVYLCASSSDRGAGNTIYFGEGSWLTVV.

The chain uses TRBV19 and TRBJ1-2, with 7 bases lining up with TRBD1. V lost 7 bases, J lost 0 bases, and 8 bases stayed unmatched. CDR1 LNHDA and CDR2 SQIVND come from the germline V gene (reference sequence). This CDR3 has 15 amino acids. The CDR3 protein is CASTLRTGANYGYTF. CDR3 bases: TGTGCCAGTACTTTACGGACAGGAGCTAACTATGGCTACACCTTC.